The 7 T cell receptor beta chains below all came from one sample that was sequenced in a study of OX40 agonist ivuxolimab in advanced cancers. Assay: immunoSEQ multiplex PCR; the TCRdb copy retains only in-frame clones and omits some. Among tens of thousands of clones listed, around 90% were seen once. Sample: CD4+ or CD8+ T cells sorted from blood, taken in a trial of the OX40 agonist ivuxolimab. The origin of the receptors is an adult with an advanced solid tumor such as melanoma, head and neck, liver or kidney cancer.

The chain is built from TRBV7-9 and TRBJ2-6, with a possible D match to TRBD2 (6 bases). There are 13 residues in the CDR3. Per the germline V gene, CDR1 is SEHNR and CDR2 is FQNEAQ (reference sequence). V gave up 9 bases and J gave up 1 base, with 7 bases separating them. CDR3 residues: CASRGSGANVLTF. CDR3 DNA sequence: TGTGCCAGTCGGGGGTCTGGGGCCAACGTCCTGACTTTC. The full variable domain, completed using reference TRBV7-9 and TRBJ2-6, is DTGVSQNPRHKITKRGQNVTFRCDPISEHNRLYWYRQTLGQGPEFLTYFQNEAQLEKSRLLSDRFSAERPKGSFSTLEIQRTEQGDSAMYLCASRGSGANVLTFGAGSRLTVL.

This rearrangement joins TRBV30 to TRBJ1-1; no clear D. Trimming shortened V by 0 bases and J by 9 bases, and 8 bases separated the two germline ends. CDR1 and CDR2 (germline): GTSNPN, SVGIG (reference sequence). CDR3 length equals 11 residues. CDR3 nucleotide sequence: TGTGCCTGGAGTGTAGGTCCAAAAGCTTTCTTT. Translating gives CAWSVGPKAFF.

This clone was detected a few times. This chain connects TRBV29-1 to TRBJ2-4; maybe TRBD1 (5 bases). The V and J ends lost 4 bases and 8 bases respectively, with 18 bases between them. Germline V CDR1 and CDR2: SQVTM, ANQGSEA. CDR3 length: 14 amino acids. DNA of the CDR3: TGCAGCGTTGCCCAAGCGAGCCAAGGGGACATTCAGTACTTC. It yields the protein CSVAQASQGDIQYF.

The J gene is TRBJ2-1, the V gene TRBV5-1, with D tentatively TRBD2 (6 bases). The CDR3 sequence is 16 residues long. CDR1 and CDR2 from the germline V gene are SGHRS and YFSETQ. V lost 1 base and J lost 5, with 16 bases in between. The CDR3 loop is CASSLIASGPNNEQFF. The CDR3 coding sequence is TGCGCCAGCAGCTTGATCGCCAGCGGGCCAAACAATGAGCAGTTCTTC.

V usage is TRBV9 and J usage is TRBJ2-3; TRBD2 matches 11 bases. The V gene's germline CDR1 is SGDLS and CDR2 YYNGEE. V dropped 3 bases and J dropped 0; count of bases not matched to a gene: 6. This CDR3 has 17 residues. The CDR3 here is CASSGSTSGGSTDTQYF. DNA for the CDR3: TGTGCCAGCAGCGGATCAACTAGCGGGGGTAGCACAGATACGCAGTATTTT.

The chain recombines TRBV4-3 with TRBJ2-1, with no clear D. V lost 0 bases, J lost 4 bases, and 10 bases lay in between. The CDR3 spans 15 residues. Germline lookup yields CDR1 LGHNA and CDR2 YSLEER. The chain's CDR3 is CASSQDPTPYNEQFF. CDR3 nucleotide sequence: TGCGCCAGCAGCCAAGATCCGACACCTTACAATGAGCAGTTCTTC.

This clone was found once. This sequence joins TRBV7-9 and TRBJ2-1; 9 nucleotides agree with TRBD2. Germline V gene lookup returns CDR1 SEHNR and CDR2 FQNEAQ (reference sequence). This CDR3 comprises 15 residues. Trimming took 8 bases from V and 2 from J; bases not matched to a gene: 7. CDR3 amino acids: CASGYASGAYNEQFF. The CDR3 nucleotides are TGTGCCAGCGGCTACGCTAGCGGGGCCTACAATGAGCAGTTCTTC.